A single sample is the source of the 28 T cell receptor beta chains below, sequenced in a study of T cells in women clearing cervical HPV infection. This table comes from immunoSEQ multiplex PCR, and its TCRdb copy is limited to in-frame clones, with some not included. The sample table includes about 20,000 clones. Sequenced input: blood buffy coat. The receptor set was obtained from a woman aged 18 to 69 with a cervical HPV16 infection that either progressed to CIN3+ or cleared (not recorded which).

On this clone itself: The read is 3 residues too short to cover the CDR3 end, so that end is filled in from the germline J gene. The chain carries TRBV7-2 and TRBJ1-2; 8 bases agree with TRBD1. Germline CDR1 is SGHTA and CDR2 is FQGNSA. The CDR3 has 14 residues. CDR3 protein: CASAQDRAGRSYTF. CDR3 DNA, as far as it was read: TGTGCCAGCGCCCAGGACAGGGCAGGCCGGAGC.

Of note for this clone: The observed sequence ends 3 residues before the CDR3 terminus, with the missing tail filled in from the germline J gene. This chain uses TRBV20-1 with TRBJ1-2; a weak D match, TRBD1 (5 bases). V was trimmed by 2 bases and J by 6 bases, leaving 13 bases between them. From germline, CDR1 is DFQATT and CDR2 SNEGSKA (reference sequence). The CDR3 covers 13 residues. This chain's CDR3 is CSARRGQGDGYTF. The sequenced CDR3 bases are TGCAGTGCTAGACGAGGGCAGGGTGATGGC.

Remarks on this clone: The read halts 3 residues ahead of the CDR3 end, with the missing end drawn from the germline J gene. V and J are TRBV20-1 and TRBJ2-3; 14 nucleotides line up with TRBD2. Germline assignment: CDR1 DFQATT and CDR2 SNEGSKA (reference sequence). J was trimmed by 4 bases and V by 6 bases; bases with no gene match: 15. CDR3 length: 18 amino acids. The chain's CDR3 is CSARLAGGHFDIADTQYF. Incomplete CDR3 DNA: TGCAGTGCAAGACTAGCGGGGGGGCATTTTGACATAGCAGATACG.

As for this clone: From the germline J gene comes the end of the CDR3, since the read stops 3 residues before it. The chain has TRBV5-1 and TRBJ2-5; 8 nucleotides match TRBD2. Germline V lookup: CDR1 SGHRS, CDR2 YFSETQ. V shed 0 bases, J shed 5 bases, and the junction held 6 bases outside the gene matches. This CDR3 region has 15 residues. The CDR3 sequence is CASSLVSGGGETQYF. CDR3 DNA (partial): TGCGCCAGCAGCTTGGTATCGGGGGGGGGTGAGACC.

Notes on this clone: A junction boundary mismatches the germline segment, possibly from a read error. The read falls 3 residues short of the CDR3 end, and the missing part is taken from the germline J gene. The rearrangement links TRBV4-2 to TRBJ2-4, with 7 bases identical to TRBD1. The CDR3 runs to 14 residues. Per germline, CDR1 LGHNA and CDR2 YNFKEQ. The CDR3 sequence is CASSQNTGENIQYF. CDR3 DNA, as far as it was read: TGCGCCAGCAGCCAAAACACAGGGGAAAACATT.

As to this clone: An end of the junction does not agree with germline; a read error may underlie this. The DNA read from the CDR3 is TGTGCTAGCAGCTTAGGGAGCAGGGGGAGAGAGACC. Its translation: CASSLGSRGRET. The entire CDR3 sequence reads CASSLGSRGRETQYF. V is TRBV7-7 and J is TRBJ2-5; 7 nucleotides align to TRBD1. The read comes to an end 3 residues before the CDR3 does, leaving the germline J gene to fill in the end. CDR3 size: 15 residues. Germline assignment: CDR1 SSHAT and CDR2 FNYEAQ (reference sequence).

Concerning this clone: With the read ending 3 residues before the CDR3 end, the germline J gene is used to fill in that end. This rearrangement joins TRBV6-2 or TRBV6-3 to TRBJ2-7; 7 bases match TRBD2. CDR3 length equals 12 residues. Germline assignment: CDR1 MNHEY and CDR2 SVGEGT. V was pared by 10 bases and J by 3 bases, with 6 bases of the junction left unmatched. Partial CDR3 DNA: TGTGCCACCCTCGGCGGGGGCTACGAG. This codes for CATLGGGYE. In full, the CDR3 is CATLGGGYEQYF.

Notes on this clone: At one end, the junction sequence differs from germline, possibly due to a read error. The chain's CDR3 is CAWSHPADQGNTIYF. The CDR3 DNA, read in part, is TGTGCCTGGAGTCACCCAGCCGACCAGGGAAACACT. The chain has TRBV30 and TRBJ1-3, with D maybe TRBD1 (5 bases). The sequenced fragment ends 3 residues before the CDR3 boundary, so the rest is inferred from the germline J gene. The germline CDR1 and CDR2 sequences are GTSNPN and SVGIG (reference sequence). This CDR3 has 15 residues. Combining the CDR3 with reference TRBV30 and TRBJ1-3 gives the whole variable domain SQTIHQWPATLVQPVGSPLSLECTVEGTSNPNLYWYRQAAGRGLQLLFYSVGIGQISSEVPQNLSASRPQDRQFILSSKKLLLSDSGFYLCAWSHPADQGNTIYFGEGSWLTVV.

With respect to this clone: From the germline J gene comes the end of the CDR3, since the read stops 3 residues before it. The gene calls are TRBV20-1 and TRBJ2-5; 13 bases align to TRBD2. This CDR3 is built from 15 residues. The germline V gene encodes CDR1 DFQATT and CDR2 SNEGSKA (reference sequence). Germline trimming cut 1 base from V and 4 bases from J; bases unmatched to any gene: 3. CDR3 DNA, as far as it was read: TGCAGTGCTAGAGCGTGGACTAGCGGGGGAGAGACC. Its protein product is CSARAWTSGGET. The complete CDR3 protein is CSARAWTSGGETQYF.

CDR3 DNA (partial): TGTGCCAGCAGCCTGACAGGGGCCAGCGAAAAA. Its protein is CASSLTGASEK. The CDR3 in full is CASSLTGASEKLFF. This chain joins TRBV7-2 and TRBJ1-4; 8 bases agree with TRBD1. The read gets to within 3 residues of the CDR3 end, and the germline J gene fills in the rest. The length of the CDR3 is 14 residues. Germline loops: CDR1 SGHTA, CDR2 FQGNSA. Losses at the gene ends were 5 bases for V and 8 bases for J; bases not matched to a gene: 7.

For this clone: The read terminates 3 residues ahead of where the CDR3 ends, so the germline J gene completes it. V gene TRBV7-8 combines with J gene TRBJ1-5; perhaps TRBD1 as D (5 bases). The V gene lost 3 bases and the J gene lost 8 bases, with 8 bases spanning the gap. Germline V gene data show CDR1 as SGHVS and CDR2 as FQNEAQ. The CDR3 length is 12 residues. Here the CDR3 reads CASSFVGEPQHF. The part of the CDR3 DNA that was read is TGTGCCAGCAGCTTTGTAGGGGAGCCC.

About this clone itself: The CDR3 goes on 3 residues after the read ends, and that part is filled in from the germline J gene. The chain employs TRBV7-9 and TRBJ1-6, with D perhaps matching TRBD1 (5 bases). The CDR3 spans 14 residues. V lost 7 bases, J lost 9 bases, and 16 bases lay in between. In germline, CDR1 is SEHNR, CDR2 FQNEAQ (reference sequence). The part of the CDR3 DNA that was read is TGTGCCAGCATGATAGGACACATACCTTCACCC. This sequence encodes CASMIGHIPSP. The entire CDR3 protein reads CASMIGHIPSPLHF.

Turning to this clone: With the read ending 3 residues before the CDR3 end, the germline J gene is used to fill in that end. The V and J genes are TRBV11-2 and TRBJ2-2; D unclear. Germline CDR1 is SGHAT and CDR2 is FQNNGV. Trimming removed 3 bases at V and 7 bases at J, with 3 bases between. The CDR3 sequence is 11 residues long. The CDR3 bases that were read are TGTGCCAGCAGCTTGTACGGGGAG. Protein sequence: CASSLYGE. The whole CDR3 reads CASSLYGELFF. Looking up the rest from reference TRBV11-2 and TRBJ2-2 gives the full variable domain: EAGVAQSPRYKIIEKRQSVAFWCNPISGHATLYWYQQILGQGPKLLIQFQNNGVVDDSQLPKDRFSAERLKGVDSTLKIQPAKLEDSAVYLCASSLYGELFFGEGSRLTVL.

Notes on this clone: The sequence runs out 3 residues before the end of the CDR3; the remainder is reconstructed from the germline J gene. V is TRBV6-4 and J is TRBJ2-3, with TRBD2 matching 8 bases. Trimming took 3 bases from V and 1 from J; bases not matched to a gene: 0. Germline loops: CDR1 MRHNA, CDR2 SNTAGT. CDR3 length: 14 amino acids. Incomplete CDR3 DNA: TGTGCCAGCAGTGAGCGGGGGGGCACAGATACG. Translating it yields CASSERGGTDT. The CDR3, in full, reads CASSERGGTDTQYF.

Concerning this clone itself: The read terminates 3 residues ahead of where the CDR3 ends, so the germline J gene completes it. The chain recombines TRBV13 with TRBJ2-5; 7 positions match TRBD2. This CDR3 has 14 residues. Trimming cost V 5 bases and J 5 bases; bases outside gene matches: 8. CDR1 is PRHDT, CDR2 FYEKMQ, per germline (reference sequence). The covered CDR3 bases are TGTGCCAGCAGCCCAGTAACTAGCGACGAGACC. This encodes CASSPVTSDET. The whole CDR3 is CASSPVTSDETQYF.

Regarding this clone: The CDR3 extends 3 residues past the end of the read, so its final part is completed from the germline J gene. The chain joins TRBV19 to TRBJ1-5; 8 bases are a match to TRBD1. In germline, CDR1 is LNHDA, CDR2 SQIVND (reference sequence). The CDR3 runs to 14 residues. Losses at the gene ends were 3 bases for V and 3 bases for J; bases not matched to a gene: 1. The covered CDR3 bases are TGTGCCAGTAGTATCAGGGGGCTCAATCAGCCC. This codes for CASSIRGLNQP. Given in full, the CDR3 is CASSIRGLNQPQHF.

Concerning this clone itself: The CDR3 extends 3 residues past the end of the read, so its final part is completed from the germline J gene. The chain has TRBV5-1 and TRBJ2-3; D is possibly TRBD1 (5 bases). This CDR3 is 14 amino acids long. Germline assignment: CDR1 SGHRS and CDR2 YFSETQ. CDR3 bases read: TGCGCCAGCAGCCCCCCCGGACACCCAATGTCG. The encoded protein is CASSPPGHPMS. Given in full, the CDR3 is CASSPPGHPMSQYF.

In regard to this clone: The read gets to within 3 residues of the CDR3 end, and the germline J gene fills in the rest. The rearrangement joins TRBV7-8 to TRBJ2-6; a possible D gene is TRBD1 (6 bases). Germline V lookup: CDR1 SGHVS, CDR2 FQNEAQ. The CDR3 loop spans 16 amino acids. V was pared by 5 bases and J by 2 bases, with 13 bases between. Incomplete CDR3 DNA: TGTGCCAGCAGCGCCTCAGGGGTGACTGGGGCCAACGTC. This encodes CASSASGVTGANV. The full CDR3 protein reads CASSASGVTGANVLTF.

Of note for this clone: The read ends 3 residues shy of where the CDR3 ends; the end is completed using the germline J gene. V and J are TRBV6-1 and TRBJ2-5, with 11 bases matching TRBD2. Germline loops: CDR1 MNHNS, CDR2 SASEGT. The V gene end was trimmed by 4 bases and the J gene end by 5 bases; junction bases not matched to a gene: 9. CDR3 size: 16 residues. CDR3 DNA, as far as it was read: TGTGCCAGCAGTGGGGCTAGCGGGGGGATGGGGGAGACC. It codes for CASSGASGGMGET. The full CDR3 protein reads CASSGASGGMGETQYF.

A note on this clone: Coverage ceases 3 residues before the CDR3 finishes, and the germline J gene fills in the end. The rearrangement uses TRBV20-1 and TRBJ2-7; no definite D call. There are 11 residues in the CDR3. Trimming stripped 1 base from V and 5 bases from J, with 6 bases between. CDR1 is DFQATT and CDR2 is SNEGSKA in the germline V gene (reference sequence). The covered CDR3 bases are TGCAGTGCTAGAGCTGTCGACGAG. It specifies CSARAVDE. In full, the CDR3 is CSARAVDEQYF.

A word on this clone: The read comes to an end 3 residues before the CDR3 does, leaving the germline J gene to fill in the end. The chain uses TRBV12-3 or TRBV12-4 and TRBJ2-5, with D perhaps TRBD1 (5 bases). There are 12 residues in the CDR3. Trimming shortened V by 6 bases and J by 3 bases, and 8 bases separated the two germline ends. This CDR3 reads CASRGRKETQYF. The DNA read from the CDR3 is TGTGCCAGCAGGGGGCGGAAAGAGACC.

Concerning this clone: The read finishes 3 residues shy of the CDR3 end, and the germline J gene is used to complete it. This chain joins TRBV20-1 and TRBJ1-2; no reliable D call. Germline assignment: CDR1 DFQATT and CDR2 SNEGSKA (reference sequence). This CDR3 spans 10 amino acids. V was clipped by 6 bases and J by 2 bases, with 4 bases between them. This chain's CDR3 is CSALNYGYTF. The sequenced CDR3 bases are TGCAGTGCACTGAACTATGGC.

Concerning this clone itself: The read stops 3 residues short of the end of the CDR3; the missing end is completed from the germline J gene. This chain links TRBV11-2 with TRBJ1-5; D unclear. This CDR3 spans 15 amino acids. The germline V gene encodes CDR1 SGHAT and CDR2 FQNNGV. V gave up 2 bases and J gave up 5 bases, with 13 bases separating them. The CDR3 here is CASSLKGFRDQPQHF. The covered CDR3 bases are TGTGCCAGCAGCTTAAAGGGTTTTAGGGATCAGCCC.

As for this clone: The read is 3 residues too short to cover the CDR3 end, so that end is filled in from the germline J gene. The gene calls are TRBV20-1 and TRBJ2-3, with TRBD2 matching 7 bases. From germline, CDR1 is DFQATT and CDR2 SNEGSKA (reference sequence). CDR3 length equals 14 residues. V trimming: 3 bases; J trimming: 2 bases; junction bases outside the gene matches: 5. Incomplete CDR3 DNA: TGCAGTGCTAGCCCGGGGGGAGTCACAGATACG. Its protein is CSASPGGVTDT. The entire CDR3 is CSASPGGVTDTQYF.

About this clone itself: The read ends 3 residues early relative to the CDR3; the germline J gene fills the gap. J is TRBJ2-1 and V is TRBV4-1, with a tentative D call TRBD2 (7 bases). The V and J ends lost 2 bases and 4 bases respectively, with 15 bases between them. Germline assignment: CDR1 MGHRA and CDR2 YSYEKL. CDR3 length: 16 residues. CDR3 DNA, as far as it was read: TGCGCCAGCAGCCAAACGGAGGGGGGGGCTTACAATGAG. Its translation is CASSQTEGGAYNE. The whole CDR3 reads CASSQTEGGAYNEQFF.

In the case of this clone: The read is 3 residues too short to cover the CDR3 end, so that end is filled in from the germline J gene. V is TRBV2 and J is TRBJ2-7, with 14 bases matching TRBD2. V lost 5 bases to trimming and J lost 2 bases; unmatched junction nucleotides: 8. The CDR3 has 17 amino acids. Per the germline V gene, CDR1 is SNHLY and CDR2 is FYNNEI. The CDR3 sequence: CASSYGTSGGDTYEQYF. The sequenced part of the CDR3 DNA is TGTGCCAGCAGTTACGGGACTAGCGGGGGTGATACCTACGAG.

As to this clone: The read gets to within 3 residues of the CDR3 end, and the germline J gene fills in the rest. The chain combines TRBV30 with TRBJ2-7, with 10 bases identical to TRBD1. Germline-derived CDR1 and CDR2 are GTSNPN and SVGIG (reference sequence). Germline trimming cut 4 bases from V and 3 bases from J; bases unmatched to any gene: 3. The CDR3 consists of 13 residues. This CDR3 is CAWKRTGGYEQYF. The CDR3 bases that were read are TGTGCCTGGAAACGGACAGGGGGCTACGAG. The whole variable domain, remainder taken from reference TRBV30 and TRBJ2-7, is SQTIHQWPATLVQPVGSPLSLECTVEGTSNPNLYWYRQAAGRGLQLLFYSVGIGQISSEVPQNLSASRPQDRQFILSSKKLLLSDSGFYLCAWKRTGGYEQYFGPGTRLTVT.

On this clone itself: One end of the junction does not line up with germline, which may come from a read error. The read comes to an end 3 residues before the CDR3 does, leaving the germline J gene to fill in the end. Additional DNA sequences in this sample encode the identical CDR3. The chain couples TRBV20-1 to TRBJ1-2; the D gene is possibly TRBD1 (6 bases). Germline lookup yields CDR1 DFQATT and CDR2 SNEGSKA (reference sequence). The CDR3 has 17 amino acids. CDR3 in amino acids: CSARKFSYGRGDYGYTF. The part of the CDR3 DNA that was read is TGCAGTGCTAGAAAATTTTCTTATGGCAGGGGAGACTATGGA.